This passage covers 13 T cell receptor beta chains from one sample sequenced in a study of blood T cell repertoires in COVID-19. Libraries were prepared by immunoSEQ multiplex PCR; TCRdb keeps only in-frame clonotypes and omits some of them. The sample records 200,000 to 250,000 clones, roughly 90% being singletons. The sequencing sample was made of peripheral blood. The receptor source for this set is a man between 50 and 59 years old with COVID-19, enrolled during active disease.

This clone was picked up a small number of times. The genes are TRBV30 and TRBJ2-7; no definite D call. Trimming stripped 4 bases from V and 0 bases from J, with 13 bases between. This CDR3 spans 14 amino acids. Germline CDR1 and CDR2: GTSNPN and SVGIG (reference sequence). CDR3: CAWKRNVASYEQYF. CDR3 in DNA: TGTGCCTGGAAGAGGAACGTGGCCTCCTACGAGCAGTACTTC.

The J gene is TRBJ1-2, the V gene TRBV6-5, with 8 bases matching TRBD1. J lost 8 bases, V lost 4 bases, and 6 bases had no gene match. Germline CDR1 reads MNHEY; CDR2 reads SVGAGI. CDR3 size: 13 residues. DNA for the CDR3: TGTGCCAGCAGTTTATTGGACAGGGCGGGCTACACCTTC. This translates into CASSLLDRAGYTF.

The genes are TRBV18 and TRBJ1-3; maybe TRBD1 (5 bases). The CDR3 is 15 amino acids. Germline CDR1 reads KGHSH; CDR2 reads LQKENI. V shed 6 bases and J shed 2 bases, with 14 bases lying between them. The CDR3 DNA follows: TGTGCCAGCTCCGACCAGGGCTTCGCTGGAAACACCATATATTTT. Translating it yields CASSDQGFAGNTIYF.

This chain joins TRBV27 and TRBJ1-1; 9 nucleotides line up with TRBD1. CDR1 and CDR2 (germline): MNHEY, SMNVEV (reference sequence). This CDR3 region has 15 residues. The V gene end was trimmed by 3 bases and the J gene end by 9 bases; junction bases not matched to a gene: 11. CDR3: CASSFAGTGPPKAFF. In DNA, the CDR3 is TGTGCCAGCAGTTTCGCCGGGACAGGGCCCCCTAAAGCTTTCTTT.

V usage is TRBV9 and J usage is TRBJ2-7; 8 bases line up with TRBD2. Germline V lookup: CDR1 SGDLS, CDR2 YYNGEE. Germline trimming cut 2 bases from V and 3 bases from J; bases unmatched to any gene: 7. The CDR3 contains 15 residues. CDR3 in amino acids: CASSVGVAGIYEQYF. DNA of the CDR3: TGTGCCAGCAGCGTTGGAGTAGCGGGAATCTACGAGCAGTACTTC.

The V and J genes are TRBV19 and TRBJ2-3; 9 nucleotides match TRBD1. Trimming took 4 bases from V and 2 from J; bases not matched to a gene: 10. The CDR3 contains 17 residues. CDR1 LNHDA and CDR2 SQIVND come from the germline V gene (reference sequence). CDR3 in amino acids: CASSNQPGTGNTDTQYF. Written as DNA, the CDR3 is TGTGCCAGTAGTAATCAACCCGGGACAGGGAACACAGATACGCAGTATTTT.

The chain is built from TRBV14 and TRBJ2-7; the match to TRBD1 covers 7 bases. The CDR3 is made up of 15 amino acids. From germline, CDR1 is SGHDN and CDR2 FVKESK. V was clipped by 0 bases and J by 3 bases; unmatched bases: 5. CDR3 coding DNA: TGTGCCAGCAGCCAAGATATAAACAGGGGCTACGAGCAGTACTTC. Its protein is CASSQDINRGYEQYF.

This clone was found once. This rearrangement joins TRBV6-1 to TRBJ2-3, with TRBD1 matching 8 bases. The CDR3 runs 14 residues. Germline-derived CDR1 and CDR2 are MNHNS and SASEGT. Unmatched junction bases numbered 3, after V lost 3 bases and J lost 4 bases. CDR3 amino acids: CASSDQGAADTQYF. Here the CDR3 DNA reads TGTGCCAGCAGTGACCAGGGGGCCGCAGATACGCAGTATTTT.

This chain joins TRBV10-3 and TRBJ2-5, with 16 positions matching TRBD2. V was clipped by 0 bases and J by 0 bases; unmatched bases: 10. The CDR3 runs to 21 residues. Germline V lookup: CDR1 ENHRY, CDR2 SYGVKD. CDR3 loop: CAISESLAGLAGGQDQETQYF. The CDR3 region has the DNA TGTGCCATCAGTGAGTCGCTGGCGGGACTAGCGGGAGGGCAGGACCAAGAGACCCAGTACTTC.

The rearrangement uses TRBV18 and TRBJ1-2; D ambiguous. V shed 0 bases and J shed 6 bases, with 14 bases lying between them. From germline, CDR1 is KGHSH and CDR2 LQKENI. The CDR3 contains 15 residues. The CDR3: CASSPPSSPLDGYTF. The DNA of the CDR3 is TGTGCCAGCTCACCACCATCGAGCCCGTTAGATGGCTACACCTTC.

The chain employs TRBV7-2 and TRBJ1-3; 8 nucleotides match TRBD1. Germline assignment: CDR1 SGHTA and CDR2 FQGNSA. J gave up 1 base and V 5 bases, and 10 bases lay outside the gene matches. CDR3 length: 17 amino acids. In nucleotides, the CDR3 is TGTGCCAGCAGCCAACTGGGCAGGGGGCCTTCTGGAAACACCATATATTTT. This sequence encodes CASSQLGRGPSGNTIYF.

The V gene is TRBV6-2 or TRBV6-3, the J gene TRBJ1-5, with D unclear. The CDR3 runs 14 residues. The V gene lost 6 bases and the J gene lost 3 bases, with 12 bases spanning the gap. Germline V gene lookup returns CDR1 MNHEY and CDR2 SVGEGT. The CDR3 region is CASSRGDHNQPQHF. CDR3 coding DNA: TGTGCCAGCAGCCGCGGAGATCACAATCAGCCCCAGCATTTT.

This chain joins TRBV9 and TRBJ2-1, with 7 bases identical to TRBD2. CDR3 length equals 15 residues. V shed 0 bases and J 3 bases; nucleotides not matched to a gene: 3. Germline CDR1 SGDLS, CDR2 YYNGEE. The DNA of the CDR3 is TGTGCCAGCAGCGTAGTCCGCGGGGGCTACAATGAGCAGTTCTTC. It is translated as CASSVVRGGYNEQFF.